The sequence of this T cell receptor (beta chain) was determined in a study of shared clonotypes between healthy human individuals. Method: immunoSEQ multiplex PCR; TCRdb's copy keeps in-frame clones and lacks some. The table records 2 million to 2.5 million clones, under 95% of them present only once. J gave up 8 bases and V 1 base, and 6 bases lay outside the gene matches. Germline values: CDR1 SGHTA, CDR2 FQGTGA. This CDR3 comprises 16 residues. Input material: naive CD4+ T cells from PBMCs. Subset: CD45RA+ positively selected. This receptor was obtained from a man aged 18-30 years in good health. Some clones in this sample may be carry-over from other donors' samples. The rearrangement uses TRBV7-3 and TRBJ2-3; 13 bases match TRBD2. As DNA, the CDR3 is TGTGCCAGCAGCTTAAGCACTAGCGGGAGGGCCGCTACGCAGTATTTT. This translates into CASSLSTSGRAATQYF.